This note documents a single T cell receptor (beta chain) sequence. What it binds is not known. This specimen includes other DNA sequences encoding the same CDR3. The data are from a study of shared clonotypes between healthy human individuals. The wider study: Every donor yielded three CD4 naive, three CD4 memory, two CD8 naive and one CD8 memory plate.

Generated by immunoSEQ multiplex PCR, the TCRdb table keeps only in-frame clones and is missing some. The top ten clones hold 1% to 1.5% of a sample with under 2,000,000 clones, over 85% of them seen once. Study observations and caveats: Generation probability values for non-shared clonotypes were lower than those for clonotypes shared by all four donors. On the whole, naive subsets had larger estimated richness than memory subsets had.

Terminally differentiated effector memory CD45RA+ cells were excluded from the naive CD8 cells, which were CD45RO-negative and positively selected for CCR7. The receptor's source is a man younger than 30 in good health. Specimen: naive CD8+ T cells sorted from blood.

The CDR3 region has the DNA TGCGCCAGCAGCCAAGGATTAGGCTACGAGCAGTACTTC. Amino acid sequence: CASSQGLGYEQYF. V and J are TRBV4-3 and TRBJ2-7; D unclear. The CDR3 covers 13 residues. The V gene lost 1 base and the J gene lost 3 bases, with 7 bases spanning the gap. Germline CDR1 and CDR2: LGHNA and YSLEER.